This record looks at one TCR beta chain sequence and its context. The germline V and J ends were trimmed by 9 bases and 4 bases, with 11 bases remaining between them. The CDR3 is 12 residues long. From germline, CDR1 is MDHEN and CDR2 SYDVKM. This specimen belongs to a study of shared clonotypes between healthy human individuals. The table came from immunoSEQ multiplex PCR; TCRdb's copy has only in-frame clones and leaves some out. In the table there are 2 million to 2.5 million clones, about 92% of which are singletons. Input material: naive CD4+ T cells from PBMCs. Noted subset: CD45RA+ positively selected. This TCR came from a man younger than 30 in good health. Some clones in this sample may be carry-over from other donors' samples. The J gene is TRBJ2-3, the V gene TRBV28, with D unclear. The CDR3 nucleotides read TGTGCCAGTGGGGATTCGGCAGATACGCAGTATTTT. This encodes CASGDSADTQYF. Together with reference TRBV28 and TRBJ2-3, the CDR3 gives the full variable domain: DVKVTQSSRYLVKRTGEKVFLECVQDMDHENMFWYRQDPGLGLRLIYFSYDVKMKEKGDIPEGYSVSREKKERFSLILESASTNQTSMYLCASGDSADTQYFGPGTRLTVL.